The source of this TCR beta chain is a study of T cells in Graves' hyperthyroidism and ophthalmopathy. Diagnosis of hyperthyroidism was new in patients aged 18 to 65, and its duration was under 2 months. Diagnostic assessment was based on clinical symptoms, serum thyroxine and TRAb, thyroid ultrasound and orbital computed tomography. Whole-study results and caveats: Prediction of ophthalmopathy progression came a median roughly 6.6 months pre-onset. Most thyroid clonotypes expanded above 0.001 appeared in blood too.

This clonotype appeared many times. The antigen remains unidentified. Trimming took off 5 bases at V and 0 bases at J, with 11 bases between the two ends. The CDR3 contains 15 residues. CDR1 is LNHDA, CDR2 SQIVND, per germline (reference sequence). TCR beta CDR3 regions were amplified from RNA transcripts. First-round RT-PCR targeting the TCR CDR3 was performed with the HTBI primer set. TCRdb reprocessed the multiplex PCR reads with MiXCR, giving one entry per CDR3 protein. Among about 300,000 distinct CDR3 sequences, less than 30% were seen once, and the ten largest hold approximately 30%. The sample taken for sequencing was blood. The clonotype comes from a man aged 35 to 55 with Graves' hyperthyroidism that later progressed to Graves' ophthalmopathy. The chain joins TRBV19 to TRBJ1-5; maybe TRBD1 (6 bases). CDR3 amino acids: CASSWGHYSNQPQHF. CDR3 nucleotides: TGTGCCAGTAGTTGGGGACACTATAGCAATCAGCCCCAGCATTTT.